This entry is about one T cell receptor (beta chain). CDR1 and CDR2 (germline): SGHRS, YFSETQ. Unmatched junction bases numbered 8, after V lost 4 bases and J lost 8 bases. This CDR3 region has 14 residues. In the original workflow: The authors estimated nucleated cell counts from reference gene primer amplification. The assay was immunoSEQ multiplex PCR, and TCRdb's table has in-frame clones only and misses some. That table furnishes V, J and clone size, whereas the DNA furnished D and trimming. Of around 700,000 clones listed, about 90% were seen once; the top ten hold 0.2% to 0.3%. The data derive from a study of blood T cell repertoires in COVID-19. Overall study: Samples taken during acute and convalescent COVID-19 were collected in the United States, Italy and Spain. In each case, the material was cDNA or gDNA derived from T cells, B-cell-depleted T cells, or PBMCs.

V and J are TRBV5-1 and TRBJ1-2, with 10 bases lining up with TRBD1. The TCR originated in a woman aged 18-35 years with acute or convalescent COVID-19. Sequenced input: peripheral blood. The CDR3 region is CASSPGQGGWGYTF. In DNA form, the CDR3 reads TGCGCCAGCAGCCCTGGACAGGGGGGTTGGGGCTACACCTTC.